Each of the 31 T cell receptor beta chains below was sequenced from the same sample in a study of tissue T cells after allogeneic stem cell transplantation. Sequencing used immunoSEQ multiplex PCR; TCRdb keeps in-frame clones, though not all of them. The table shows more than 3,500 clones, with approximately 63% occurring only once. The specimen comprised tissue from the ileum, sampled at autopsy. These TCRs come from a male donor at least 60 years old with lung cancer.

This clone came up a few times. The CDR3 nucleotides read TGTGCCAGCAGTCCGCACGACCGTCCAGGGCTCCACTTT. As protein: CASSPHDRPGLHF. The chain links TRBV6-5 to TRBJ1-6, with D perhaps TRBD1 (5 bases). Germline V gene data show CDR1 as MNHEY and CDR2 as SVGAGI. The CDR3 extends over 13 amino acids. V was pared by 5 bases and J by 16 bases, with 18 bases between.

This clone appeared a single time. This chain joins TRBV11-2 and TRBJ2-1; D gene unclear. V shed 2 bases and J shed 9 bases, with 8 bases lying between them. CDR3 length: 12 amino acids. Germline loops: CDR1 SGHAT, CDR2 FQNNGV. For the CDR3, the DNA is TGTGCCAGCAGCTTAAGTGAAAGTGAGCAGTTCTTC. Residues: CASSLSESEQFF.

The chain joins TRBV28 to TRBJ1-2, with TRBD1 identical over 10 bases. Germline V gene sequence: CDR1 MDHEN, CDR2 SYDVKM. The V segment lost 6 bases and the J segment 3 bases; nucleotides outside the gene matches: 4. The CDR3 extends over 14 amino acids. CDR3 protein: CASRTGTGDYGYTF. Here the CDR3 DNA reads TGTGCCAGCAGGACCGGGACAGGGGACTATGGCTACACCTTC.

The genes are TRBV27 and TRBJ2-5, with D hard to call. Germline V gene lookup returns CDR1 MNHEY and CDR2 SMNVEV (reference sequence). The CDR3 sequence is 10 residues long. Trimming removed 6 bases at V and 4 bases at J, with 3 bases between. The CDR3 is CASRRETQYF. Written as DNA, the CDR3 is TGTGCCAGCAGAAGAGAGACCCAGTACTTC.

The J gene is TRBJ2-7, the V gene TRBV7-2; D is uncertain. Germline CDR1 reads SGHTA; CDR2 reads FQGNSA. There are 13 residues in the CDR3. V shed 0 bases and J shed 5 bases, with 8 bases lying between them. Here the CDR3 DNA reads TGTGCCAGCAGCTTAGCGGTGCGCCACGAGCAGTACTTC. Translation: CASSLAVRHEQYF.

V usage is TRBV7-6 and J usage is TRBJ2-1; D is uncertain. The CDR3 runs 15 residues. V gave up 4 bases and J gave up 6 bases, with 16 bases separating them. CDR1 is SGHVS, CDR2 FNYEAQ, per germline. The DNA of the CDR3 is TGTGCCAGCAGCTCACAAGGCCGCCTAGGCAATGAGCAGTTCTTC. It encodes CASSSQGRLGNEQFF.

This clone occurred a few times. The chain carries TRBV28 and TRBJ1-4; TRBD1 is a possible D gene (6 bases). The V gene's germline CDR1 is MDHEN and CDR2 SYDVKM. Trimming pared 5 bases from V and 4 bases from J, leaving 11 bases between. This CDR3 is built from 14 residues. The CDR3 spells CASSPQGLNEKLFF. For the CDR3, the DNA is TGTGCCAGCAGTCCACAGGGACTTAATGAAAAACTGTTTTTT. Together with reference TRBV28 and TRBJ1-4, the CDR3 gives the full variable domain: DVKVTQSSRYLVKRTGEKVFLECVQDMDHENMFWYRQDPGLGLRLIYFSYDVKMKEKGDIPEGYSVSREKKERFSLILESASTNQTSMYLCASSPQGLNEKLFFGSGTQLSVL.

A few counts support this clone. This chain uses TRBV28 with TRBJ2-5; D is uncertain. This CDR3 has 11 residues. CDR1 is MDHEN, CDR2 SYDVKM, per germline. The V end was cut by 1 base, the J end by 5 bases, with 2 bases between. CDR3 sequence (DNA): TGTGCCAGCAGTTTATTCGAGACCCAGTACTTC. Protein sequence: CASSLFETQYF.

The gene calls are TRBV27 and TRBJ2-7; D is unresolved. CDR3 length: 14 amino acids. Trimming took 3 bases from V and 0 from J, leaving 9 bases between them. Germline assignment: CDR1 MNHEY and CDR2 SMNVEV (reference sequence). CDR3 sequence: CASSLDVISYEQYF. The CDR3 nucleotides read TGTGCCAGCAGTTTGGACGTTATCTCCTACGAGCAGTACTTC.

The gene calls are TRBV7-2 and TRBJ2-3, with TRBD2 matching 9 bases. Trimming removed 2 bases from V and 1 base from J; junction bases left unmatched: 4. From germline, CDR1 is SGHTA and CDR2 FQGNSA. This CDR3 contains 16 residues. CDR3 amino acids: CASSLYSSGGTDTQYF. The CDR3 bases are TGTGCCAGCAGCTTATATTCTAGCGGGGGCACAGATACGCAGTATTTT.

The chain uses TRBV19 and TRBJ1-2; TRBD1 matches at 7 bases. The CDR3 length is 14 residues. V shed 4 bases and J 4 bases; nucleotides not matched to a gene: 6. Germline V lookup: CDR1 LNHDA, CDR2 SQIVND (reference sequence). CDR3 in DNA: TGTGCCAGTAGTACGACAGGGCAGGCCTATGGCTACACCTTC. It translates to CASSTTGQAYGYTF.

CDR3 sequence reads: CASSPDFGTGDLYGYTF. CDR3 DNA: TGTGCCAGTAGTCCGGACTTTGGGACAGGGGACCTCTATGGCTACACCTTC. V and J are TRBV19 and TRBJ1-2, with 10 bases lining up with TRBD1. The J segment lost 4 bases and the V segment lost 5 bases, leaving 13 bases of the junction unmatched. The V gene's germline CDR1 is LNHDA and CDR2 SQIVND (reference sequence). The CDR3 has 17 residues.

By frequency in the sample, this clone is large. This chain joins TRBV5-4 and TRBJ2-7; 13 bases match TRBD2. After removal of 2 bases from V and 6 bases from J, the junction contained 8 bases not matched to a gene. CDR3 length: 16 amino acids. Germline CDR1 and CDR2: SGHNT and YYREEE (reference sequence). The CDR3 DNA is TGTGCCAGCAGCTTATCCGGACTAGCGGGAGCTCGCGAGCAGTACTTC. It translates to CASSLSGLAGAREQYF. The whole variable domain, filled in from reference TRBV5-4 and TRBJ2-7, reads ETGVTQSPTHLIKTRGQQVTLRCSSQSGHNTVSWYQQALGQGPQFIFQYYREEENGRGNFPPRFSGLQFPNYSSELNVNALELDDSALYLCASSLSGLAGAREQYFGPGTRLTVT.

By its share, this clone is medium-sized. The V and J genes are TRBV7-2 and TRBJ1-1, with 8 bases fitting TRBD1. From germline, CDR1 is SGHTA and CDR2 FQGNSA. This CDR3 spans 15 amino acids. Germline trimming cut 6 bases from V and 1 base from J; bases unmatched to any gene: 7. The CDR3 protein is CASSKGDRRNTEAFF. In nucleotides, the CDR3 is TGTGCCAGCAGTAAGGGGGACAGGAGGAACACTGAAGCTTTCTTT.

This clone was seen a few times. The chain has TRBV19 and TRBJ2-3; 8 bases are a match to TRBD2. This CDR3 is 13 amino acids long. V shed 6 bases, J shed 5 bases, and the junction held 4 bases outside the gene matches. Germline assignment: CDR1 LNHDA and CDR2 SQIVND (reference sequence). For the CDR3, the DNA is TGTGCCAGTAGCGGGAGGGGTCAAGATACGCAGTATTTT. Translating it yields CASSGRGQDTQYF.

The V and J genes are TRBV10-3 and TRBJ2-1; 11 bases align to TRBD2. The J segment lost 4 bases and the V segment lost 5 bases, leaving 1 base of the junction unmatched. The CDR3 extends over 14 amino acids. CDR1 and CDR2 from the germline V gene are ENHRY and SYGVKD. The CDR3 bases are TGTGCCATCAGTTGGACTAGCGGGTACAATGAGCAGTTCTTC. It codes for CAISWTSGYNEQFF.

This chain links TRBV29-1 with TRBJ2-3, with TRBD1 as a possible D gene (5 bases). V dropped 3 bases and J dropped 1 base, with 14 bases sitting between them. The CDR3 spans 15 residues. Germline CDR1 and CDR2: SQVTM and ANQGSEA. The CDR3 DNA sequence: TGCAGCGTTGATGGGTTGCAGGGTGGCACAGATACGCAGTATTTT. Translated, it gives CSVDGLQGGTDTQYF.

V is TRBV6-5 and J is TRBJ1-2; TRBD1 is a possible D gene (5 bases). Germline CDR1 reads MNHEY; CDR2 reads SVGAGI. The V and J ends lost 6 bases and 4 bases respectively, with 18 bases between them. The length of the CDR3 is 15 residues. The DNA for the CDR3 is TGTGCCAGCAGGTCCGGGACGGGGATCGCCTATGGCTACACCTTC. Protein product: CASRSGTGIAYGYTF.

In its sample, this clone ranks as medium-sized (0.01 to 0.1%). CDR3 in amino acids: CASSQSQDLTEAFF. DNA of the CDR3: TGTGCCAGCAGCCAGTCACAAGACCTCACTGAAGCTTTCTTT. V usage is TRBV3-1 (or the pseudogene TRBV3-2) and J usage is TRBJ1-1; no clear D gene. The V gene lost 3 bases and the J gene lost 4 bases, with 12 bases spanning the gap. CDR3 length equals 14 residues. Germline CDR1 LGHDT, CDR2 YNNKEL (reference sequence).

This clone was detected a few times. The chain uses TRBV7-2 and TRBJ2-3; D ambiguous. The CDR3 has 13 residues. CDR1 is SGHTA, CDR2 FQGNSA, per germline. The V gene lost 5 bases and the J gene lost 4 bases, with 10 bases spanning the gap. CDR3 region: CASSQTYSDTQYF. CDR3 sequence (DNA): TGTGCCAGCAGCCAAACCTACTCAGATACGCAGTATTTT.

The chain links TRBV30 to TRBJ1-5; 7 bases are shared with TRBD1. Unmatched junction bases numbered 5, after V lost 0 bases and J lost 3 bases. The CDR3 is 15 amino acids. Germline V lookup: CDR1 GTSNPN, CDR2 SVGIG (reference sequence). DNA for the CDR3: TGTGCCTGGAGTGTACAGGGGCGGTCCAATCAGCCCCAGCATTTT. It specifies CAWSVQGRSNQPQHF.

The CDR3 is CATSRLISYEQYF. The CDR3 DNA is TGTGCCACCTCTCGACTGATCTCCTACGAGCAGTACTTC. This sequence joins TRBV6-5 and TRBJ2-7; D is unresolved. Between the trimmed V and J ends, which lost 10 bases and 0 bases, there was a span of 13 bases. The CDR3 length is 13 residues. Germline V gene data show CDR1 as MNHEY and CDR2 as SVGAGI.

This clone is medium-sized (0.01 to 0.1%) by share. This sequence joins TRBV5-4 and TRBJ1-1; possible D gene TRBD1, 6 bases. The CDR3 is 16 residues long. Germline values: CDR1 SGHNT, CDR2 YYREEE (reference sequence). Trimming pared 2 bases from V and 2 bases from J, leaving 16 bases between. The CDR3 loop is CASSLPGQLENTEAFF. Written as DNA, the CDR3 is TGTGCCAGCAGCTTACCTGGACAGCTTGAAAACACTGAAGCTTTCTTT.

The V gene is TRBV19, the J gene TRBJ2-4; D is possibly TRBD1 or TRBD2 (6 bases each). The CDR3 length is 14 residues. From germline, CDR1 is LNHDA and CDR2 SQIVND (reference sequence). With 5 bases removed from V and 7 bases from J, the gap between germline ends came to 15 bases. The chain's CDR3 is CASSVWGAENIQYF. CDR3 coding DNA: TGTGCCAGTAGTGTTTGGGGGGCAGAGAACATTCAGTACTTC.

The chain combines TRBV7-8 with TRBJ1-1, with unresolved D. The ends were cut back, 3 bases at V and 1 base at J, with 6 bases in the middle. In germline, CDR1 is SGHVS, CDR2 FQNEAQ. This CDR3 contains 13 residues. The DNA of the CDR3 is TGTGCCAGCAGCTTTTCTCCGAACACTGAAGCTTTCTTT. This sequence encodes CASSFSPNTEAFF.

This chain connects TRBV7-9 to TRBJ1-5; 8 nucleotides match TRBD1. Germline CDR1 reads SEHNR; CDR2 reads FQNEAQ (reference sequence). The junction had 8 bases not matched to a gene; V was cut back by 6 bases and J by 4 bases. The CDR3 is 15 residues long. Written as DNA, the CDR3 is TGTGCCAGCAGTTCCCAGGGGGCGCGGAATCAGCCCCAGCATTTT. It specifies CASSSQGARNQPQHF.

Judged by abundance, this clone is large. The chain has TRBV29-1 and TRBJ1-3, with D perhaps matching TRBD1 (6 bases). The V and J ends lost 5 bases and 0 bases respectively, with 11 bases between them. CDR3 length equals 14 residues. Germline V gene data show CDR1 as SQVTM and CDR2 as ANQGSEA. CDR3 DNA sequence: TGCAGCGTTAAACAGGGTTCCTCTGGAAACACCATATATTTT. Translated, it gives CSVKQGSSGNTIYF.

V usage is TRBV7-2 and J usage is TRBJ2-7; 7 bases match TRBD1. The CDR3 runs 15 residues. Germline CDR1 reads SGHTA; CDR2 reads FQGNSA. J lost 0 bases, V lost 4 bases, and 6 bases had no gene match. The CDR3 region is CASSSQGRLSYEQYF. As DNA, the CDR3 is TGTGCCAGCAGCTCACAGGGGCGGCTCTCCTACGAGCAGTACTTC.

The chain uses TRBV6-6 and TRBJ1-5; 11 bases line up with TRBD1. The length of the CDR3 is 16 residues. The germline V gene has CDR1 MNHNY and CDR2 SVGAGI (reference sequence). J gave up 2 bases and V 6 bases, and 6 bases lay outside the gene matches. The CDR3 loop reads CASRGPGQGGNQPQHF. In DNA, the CDR3 is TGTGCCAGCAGGGGTCCGGGACAGGGGGGCAATCAGCCCCAGCATTTT.

A few counts support this clone. The V call is TRBV9, the J call TRBJ2-5; 7 bases fit TRBD2. The CDR3 length is 15 residues. Germline CDR1 is SGDLS and CDR2 is YYNGEE. The junction had 4 bases not matched to a gene; V was cut back by 0 bases and J by 2 bases. CDR3: CASSVAASGQETQYF. The CDR3 nucleotides are TGTGCCAGCAGCGTAGCGGCTAGCGGACAAGAGACCCAGTACTTC.

This chain links TRBV27 with TRBJ1-5, with 7 bases identical to TRBD1. The germline CDR1 and CDR2 sequences are MNHEY and SMNVEV (reference sequence). Germline trimming cut 6 bases from V and 3 bases from J; bases unmatched to any gene: 8. The CDR3 sequence is 15 residues long. The CDR3 region is CASSPGGGSNQPQHF. The CDR3 DNA reads as TGTGCCAGCAGCCCAGGGGGGGGGTCCAATCAGCCCCAGCATTTT.